This is a list of T cell receptor beta chains from one sample in a study of CXCR3 chemokines and chemotherapy response in bladder cancer. TCRdb re-analysed the PCR reads in MiXCR, keeping a single row per CDR3 protein. The table records about 13,000 distinct CDR3 sequences, 9.5% to 15% of them present only once. This specimen was taken from a patient whose treatment included neoadjuvant chemotherapy. The receptors come from a human donor with bladder cancer that did not respond to neoadjuvant chemotherapy. CDR3s include the opening cysteine and the closing phenylalanine or tryptophan. The order of the fields is J gene, V gene, CDR3 protein.

TRBJ1-2	TRBV5-4	CASSVYRGLDGYTF
TRBJ1-2	TRBV25-1	CASSAPQGIGNYGYTF
TRBJ1-6	TRBV19	CASSMGLPLGPLHF
TRBJ1-1	TRBV5-6	CASSLGQGRLNTEAFF
TRBJ2-2	TRBV19	CASSRWGAGTGELFF
TRBJ2-7	TRBV18	CASSPGDVYEQYF
TRBJ2-7	TRBV6-1	CASSEIQDREYEQYF
TRBJ1-1	TRBV20-1	CSALTGVNTEAFF
TRBJ2-2	TRBV6-6	CASCTGRAGELFF
TRBJ2-1	TRBV7-2	CASSFRESYNEQFF
TRBJ2-3	TRBV20-1	CSASGTKSTDTQYF
TRBJ2-7	TRBV18	CASSPRDRAAEQYF
TRBJ2-7	TRBV6-2/TRBV6-3	CASSYGTGGLAGNSYEQYF
TRBJ2-3	TRBV13	CASSLWGGRGADTQYF
TRBJ1-6	TRBV7-3	CASSLGQVGNSPLHF
TRBJ2-1	TRBV30	CAWSSGLASYNEQFF
TRBJ1-5	TRBV2	CASSPQGIGSQPQHF
TRBJ2-3	TRBV20-1	CSAEGGERGSTDTQYF
TRBJ2-1	TRBV12-3/TRBV12-4	CASSPWTVEQFF
TRBJ2-5	TRBV27	CASSLYQAAEETQYF
TRBJ1-6	TRBV6-1	CASSEVGTGGLHF
TRBJ1-1	TRBV6-6	CASSAVNTEAFF
TRBJ1-4	TRBV29-1	CSVGTGTANEKLFF
TRBJ1-2	TRBV25-1	CASSESSSEAEGYTF
TRBJ2-4	TRBV19	CASSGRTGAKNIQYF
TRBJ1-4	TRBV7-2	CASSLGQINEKLFF
TRBJ1-6	TRBV7-2	CASSSTATGSSPLHF
TRBJ2-5	TRBV5-4	CASSLVGGGETQYF
TRBJ2-4	TRBV18	CASSPTGGENIQYF
TRBJ2-7	TRBV18	CASSPRVRAYEQYF
TRBJ2-1	TRBV19	CASSLTSGSLDEQFF
TRBJ2-1	TRBV28	CASTLASGSSYNEQFF
TRBJ2-6	TRBV5-4	CASSLIRGSGANVLTF
TRBJ1-1	TRBV7-9	CATSGGLRTEAFF
TRBJ1-1	TRBV12-3/TRBV12-4	CASSLWGESTEAFF
TRBJ1-5	TRBV11-1	CASSRTTNQPQHF
TRBJ1-2	TRBV20-1	CSASPPGLYGYTF
TRBJ2-7	TRBV6-6	CASSYGRVTEQYF
TRBJ2-3	TRBV7-3	CASSPSPADTQYF
TRBJ2-3	TRBV12-3/TRBV12-4	CASSFRGQGTDTQYF
TRBJ2-3	TRBV5-4	CASSSGPLYTQYF
TRBJ1-6	TRBV18	CASSPVTGQGNSPLHF
TRBJ2-1	TRBV19	CASSMGGRGREQFF
TRBJ2-1	TRBV10-3	CASTPGQGVAGSSYNEQFF
TRBJ1-2	TRBV6-5	CASSRTATSYGYTF
TRBJ2-7	TRBV6-2/TRBV6-3	CASSPSRGGFEQYF
TRBJ2-4	TRBV19	CASSIGQRLAKNIQYF
TRBJ2-7	TRBV12-3/TRBV12-4	CASSWGQGADSEQYF
TRBJ1-5	TRBV10-3	CAISAQSNQPQHF
TRBJ1-6	TRBV20-1	CSARVNRGRDSPLHF
TRBJ2-3	TRBV28	CASEEGGWTDTQYF
TRBJ1-5	TRBV27	CASSPGYSNQPQHF
TRBJ2-2	TRBV12-3/TRBV12-4	CATGRGDTGELFF
TRBJ2-5	TRBV12-3/TRBV12-4	CASSGGTSRETQYF
TRBJ2-3	TRBV20-1	CSASKTSGRAADTQYF
TRBJ1-1	TRBV5-4	CASSYGGGSEAFF
TRBJ2-7	TRBV6-2/TRBV6-3	CASSRDRSYEQYF
TRBJ2-2	TRBV5-1	CASSLGTRDTGELFF
TRBJ2-5	TRBV20-1	CSARDIFRGETQYF
TRBJ1-5	TRBV19	CASSTLRYSNQPQHF